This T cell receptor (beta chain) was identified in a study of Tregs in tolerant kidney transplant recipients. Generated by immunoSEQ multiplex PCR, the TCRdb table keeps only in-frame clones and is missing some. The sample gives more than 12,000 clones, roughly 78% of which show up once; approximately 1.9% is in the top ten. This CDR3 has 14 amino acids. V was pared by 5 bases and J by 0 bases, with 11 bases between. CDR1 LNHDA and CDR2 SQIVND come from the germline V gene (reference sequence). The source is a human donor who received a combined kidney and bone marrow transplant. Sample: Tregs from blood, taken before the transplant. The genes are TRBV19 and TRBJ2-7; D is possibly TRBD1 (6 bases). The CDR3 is CASSWDKFSYEQYF. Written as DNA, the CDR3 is TGTGCCAGTAGTTGGGACAAGTTCTCCTACGAGCAGTACTTC.